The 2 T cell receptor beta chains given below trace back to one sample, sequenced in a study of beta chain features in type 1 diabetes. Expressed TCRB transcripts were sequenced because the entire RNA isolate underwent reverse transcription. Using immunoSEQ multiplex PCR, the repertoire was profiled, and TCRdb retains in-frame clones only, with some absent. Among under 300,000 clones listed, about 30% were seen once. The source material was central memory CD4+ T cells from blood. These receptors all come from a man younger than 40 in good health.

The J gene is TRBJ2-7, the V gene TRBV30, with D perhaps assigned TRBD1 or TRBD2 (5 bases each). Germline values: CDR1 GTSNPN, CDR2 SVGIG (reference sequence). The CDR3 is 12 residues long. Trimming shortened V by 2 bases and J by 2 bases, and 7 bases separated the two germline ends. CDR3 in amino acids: CAWSRGAYEQYF. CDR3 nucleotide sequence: TGTGCCTGGAGTAGGGGAGCCTACGAGCAGTACTTC.

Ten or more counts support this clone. The chain's CDR3 is CASRPGGGMVYNEQFF. The DNA of the CDR3 is TGTGCCAGCAGGCCCGGAGGCGGGATGGTGTACAATGAGCAGTTCTTC. The rearrangement uses TRBV7-9 and TRBJ2-1, with a tentative D call TRBD2 (6 bases). This CDR3 is 16 amino acids long. Between the trimmed V and J ends, which lost 6 bases and 4 bases, there was a span of 19 bases. CDR1 and CDR2 from the germline V gene are SEHNR and FQNEAQ (reference sequence).